The 6 T cell receptor beta chains below come from one sample, sequenced in a study of T cell clones after liver transplantation (dated by TCRdb to 2018 to 2020). Preparation of the library involved the immunoSEQ multiplex PCR assay. Not all clones reach the TCRdb copy of this immuneACCESS table, which keeps in-frame sequences only. Checked studies attribute under half of the gap to unresolved V genes and leave the rest unexplained. For this sample there are 40,000 to 65,000 clones; roughly 80% appear just once. The top ten constitute over 7% of the sample. The time point tag for this specimen amounts to: pre-transplant. The input for sequencing was CD4+ T cells from blood, taken before liver transplant. The receptors shown here come from a human donor who received a liver transplant.

The chain joins TRBV2 to TRBJ2-1; 13 positions agree with TRBD2. The length of the CDR3 is 17 residues. J gave up 0 bases and V 8 bases, and 7 bases lay outside the gene matches. The germline V gene encodes CDR1 SNHLY and CDR2 FYNNEI. The CDR3 DNA reads TGTGCCAGCCTTCAGACTAGCGGGAGGAGCTCCTACAATGAGCAGTTCTTC. Translating it yields CASLQTSGRSSYNEQFF. Full variable domain (outside the CDR3, taken from reference TRBV2 and TRBJ2-1): EPEVTQTPSHQVTQMGQEVILRCVPISNHLYFYWYRQILGQKVEFLVSFYNNEISEKSEIFDDQFSVERPDGSNFTLKIRSTKLEDSAMYFCASLQTSGRSSYNEQFFGPGTRLTVL.

This sequence joins TRBV5-4 and TRBJ2-3; TRBD2 might be the D (6 bases). The CDR3 spans 16 residues. The V end lost 5 bases, the J end lost 3 bases, and 19 bases lay between the germline ends. CDR1 SGHNT and CDR2 YYREEE come from the germline V gene (reference sequence). CDR3 sequence reads: CASRNKVGSGTDTQYF. CDR3 bases: TGTGCCAGCAGAAATAAGGTCGGGAGTGGGACAGATACGCAGTATTTT.

This clone was seen a handful of times. The rearrangement uses TRBV7-3 and TRBJ2-1; 9 bases map to TRBD2. V was pared by 8 bases and J by 8 bases, with 10 bases of the junction left unmatched. This CDR3 spans 14 amino acids. Germline-derived CDR1 and CDR2 are SGHTA and FQGTGA. CDR3 in DNA: TGTGCCAGCGGTAGGGGACTAGCTTCGGATGAGCAGTTCTTC. Protein: CASGRGLASDEQFF. Full variable domain (rest looked up from reference TRBV7-3 and TRBJ2-1): GAGVSQTPSNKVTEKGKYVELRCDPISGHTALYWYRQSLGQGPEFLIYFQGTGAADDSGLPNDRFFAVRPEGSVSTLKIQRTERGDSAVYLCASGRGLASDEQFFGPGTRLTVL.

The V call is TRBV10-3, the J call TRBJ1-1, with D maybe TRBD1 (6 bases). The CDR3 sequence is 14 residues long. Germline V CDR1 and CDR2: ENHRY, SYGVKD. The V gene lost 4 bases and the J gene lost 4 bases, with 13 bases spanning the gap. This CDR3 is CAISVGGGVTEAFF. In DNA form, the CDR3 reads TGTGCCATCAGTGTAGGGGGGGGTGTCACTGAAGCTTTCTTT.

The rearrangement joins TRBV27 to TRBJ1-3; perhaps TRBD1 as D (6 bases). This CDR3 region has 12 residues. Germline-derived CDR1 and CDR2 are MNHEY and SMNVEV (reference sequence). The germline V and J ends were trimmed by 10 bases and 9 bases, with 16 bases remaining between them. The CDR3 nucleotides read TGTGCCACCCGTACTGGAGGGGGCACCATATATTTT. Translated: CATRTGGGTIYF.

The V call is TRBV9, the J call TRBJ1-5; no reliable D call. The CDR3 runs to 15 residues. V dropped 0 bases and J dropped 3 bases, with 10 bases sitting between them. Germline loops: CDR1 SGDLS, CDR2 YYNGEE. CDR3 DNA: TGTGCCAGCAGCGTAGCTGGCAGCCTCAATCAGCCCCAGCATTTT. Encoded protein: CASSVAGSLNQPQHF.